This TCR beta chain was profiled in a study of blood T cell repertoires in COVID-19. The V and J ends lost 8 bases and 7 bases, in that order; junction bases with no gene match: 8. The CDR3 is 13 residues long. From germline, CDR1 is MNHNY and CDR2 SVGAGI (reference sequence). TCRdb's table, derived via immunoSEQ multiplex PCR, lists solely in-frame clones and lacks some. The profile shows roughly 30,000 clones, 89% of them singletons. The chain links TRBV6-6 to TRBJ1-2, with TRBD1 identical over 9 bases. The sequenced sample consisted of peripheral blood. The origin of this receptor is a man at least 80 years old with acute or convalescent COVID-19. CDR3 region: CASLQQGASGYTF. CDR3 DNA sequence: TGTGCCAGCCTCCAACAGGGGGCCAGTGGCTACACCTTC.